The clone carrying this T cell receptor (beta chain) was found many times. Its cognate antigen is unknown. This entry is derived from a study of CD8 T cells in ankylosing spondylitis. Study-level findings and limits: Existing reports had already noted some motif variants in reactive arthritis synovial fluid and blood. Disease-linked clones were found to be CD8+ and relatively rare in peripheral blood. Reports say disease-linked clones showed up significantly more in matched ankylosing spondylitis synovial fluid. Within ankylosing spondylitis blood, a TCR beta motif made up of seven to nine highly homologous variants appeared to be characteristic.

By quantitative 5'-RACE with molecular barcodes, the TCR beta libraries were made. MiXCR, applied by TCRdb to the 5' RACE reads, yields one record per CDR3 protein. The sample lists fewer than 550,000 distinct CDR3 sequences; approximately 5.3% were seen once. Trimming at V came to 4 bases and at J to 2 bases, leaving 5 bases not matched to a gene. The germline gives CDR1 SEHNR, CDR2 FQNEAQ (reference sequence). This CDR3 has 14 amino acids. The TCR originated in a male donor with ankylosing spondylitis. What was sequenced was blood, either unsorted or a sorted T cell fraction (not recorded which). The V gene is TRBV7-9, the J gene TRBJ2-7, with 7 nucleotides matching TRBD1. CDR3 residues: CASSSGQRAYEQYF. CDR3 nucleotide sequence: TGTGCCAGCAGCTCGGGACAGAGAGCCTACGAGCAGTACTTC.